This T cell receptor (beta chain) was observed in a study of cytomegalovirus exposure and HLA in healthy donors. The overall study: An earlier analysis identified 110 million or so unique TCR beta sequences in about 200 million T cells.

With 60 Vbeta and 13 Jbeta primers, the PCR was carried out. Produced via immunoSEQ multiplex PCR; TCRdb's table is partial and in-frame only. This table holds approximately 150,000 clones, 81% found once. CDR1 is LGHNA, CDR2 YNFKEQ, per germline. The CDR3 is made up of 16 amino acids. V lost 1 base and J lost 2; bases outside the gene matches: 5. Comment on this clone: The antigen is not known.

Whole-study results and caveats: The authors later found HLA-associated TCR beta chains more clonally expanded than equally common others.

The source of this sequence is a woman aged 18 to 35 in good health and CMV-seropositive. Material: PBMCs. This chain connects TRBV4-2 to TRBJ1-5, with 7 bases that match TRBD1. In nucleotides, the CDR3 is TGTGCCAGCAGCCAAGTTAGGACAGGAGGCAATCAGCCCCAGCATTTT. Amino acids: CASSQVRTGGNQPQHF.